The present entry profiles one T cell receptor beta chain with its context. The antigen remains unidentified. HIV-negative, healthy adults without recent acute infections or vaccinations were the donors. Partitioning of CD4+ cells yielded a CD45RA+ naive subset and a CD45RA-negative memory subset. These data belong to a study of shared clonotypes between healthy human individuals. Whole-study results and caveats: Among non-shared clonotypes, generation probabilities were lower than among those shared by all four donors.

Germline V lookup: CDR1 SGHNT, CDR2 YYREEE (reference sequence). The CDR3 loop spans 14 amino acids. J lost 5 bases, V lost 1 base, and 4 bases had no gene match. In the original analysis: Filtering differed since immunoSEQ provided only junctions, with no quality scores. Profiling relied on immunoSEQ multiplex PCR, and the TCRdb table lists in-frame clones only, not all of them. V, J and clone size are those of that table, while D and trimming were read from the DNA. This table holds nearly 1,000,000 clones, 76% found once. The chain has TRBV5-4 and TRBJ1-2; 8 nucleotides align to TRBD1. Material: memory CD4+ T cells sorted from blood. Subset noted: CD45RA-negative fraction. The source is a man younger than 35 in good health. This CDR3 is CASSLSTGGYGYTF. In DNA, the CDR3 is TGTGCCAGCAGCTTGTCAACAGGGGGATATGGCTACACCTTC.